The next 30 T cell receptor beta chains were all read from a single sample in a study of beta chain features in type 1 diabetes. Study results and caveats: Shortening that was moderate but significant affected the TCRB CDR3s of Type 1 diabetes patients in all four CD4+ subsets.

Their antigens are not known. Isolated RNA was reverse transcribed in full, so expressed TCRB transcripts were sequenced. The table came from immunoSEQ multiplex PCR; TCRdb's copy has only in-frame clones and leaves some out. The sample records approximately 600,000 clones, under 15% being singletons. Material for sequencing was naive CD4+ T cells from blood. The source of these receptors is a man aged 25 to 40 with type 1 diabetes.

CDR3 region: CASSLDPTYEQYF. DNA of the CDR3: TGTGCCAGCAGCTTGGACCCTACCTACGAGCAGTACTTC. V and J are TRBV5-4 and TRBJ2-7; no firm D call. Germline CDR1 SGHNT, CDR2 YYREEE (reference sequence). V was shortened by 0 bases and J by 2 bases, with 6 bases between the two germline ends. The CDR3 runs 13 residues.

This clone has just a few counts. CDR3 nucleotide sequence: TGTGCCAGCACGGCAGGGGGATCTGGGGCCAACGTCCTGACTTTC. Its protein is CASTAGGSGANVLTF. This chain links TRBV6-1 with TRBJ2-6, with 7 bases that match TRBD1. The trim removed 7 bases at V and 1 base at J, leaving 4 bases unmatched. The length of the CDR3 is 15 residues. CDR1 MNHNS and CDR2 SASEGT come from the germline V gene.

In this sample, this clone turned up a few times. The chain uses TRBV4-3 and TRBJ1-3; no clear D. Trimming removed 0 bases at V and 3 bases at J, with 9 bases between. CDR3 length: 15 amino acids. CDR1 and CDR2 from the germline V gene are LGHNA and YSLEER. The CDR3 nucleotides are TGCGCCAGCAGCCAAGACGGGGTTAGTGGAAACACCATATATTTT. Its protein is CASSQDGVSGNTIYF.

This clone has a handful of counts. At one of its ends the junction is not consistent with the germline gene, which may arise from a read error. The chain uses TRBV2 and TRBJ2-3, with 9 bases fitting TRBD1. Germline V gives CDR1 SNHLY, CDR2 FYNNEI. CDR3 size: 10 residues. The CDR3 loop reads CAMTKGQGHF. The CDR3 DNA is TGTGCTATGACGAAGGGACAGGGTCATTTT.

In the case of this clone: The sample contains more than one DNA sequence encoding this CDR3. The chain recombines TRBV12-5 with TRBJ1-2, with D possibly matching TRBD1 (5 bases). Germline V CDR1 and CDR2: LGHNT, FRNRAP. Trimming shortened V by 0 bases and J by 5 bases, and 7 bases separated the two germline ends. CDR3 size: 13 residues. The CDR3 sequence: CASGLVGEYGYTF. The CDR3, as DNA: TGTGCTAGTGGTTTGGTAGGGGAATATGGCTACACCTTC.

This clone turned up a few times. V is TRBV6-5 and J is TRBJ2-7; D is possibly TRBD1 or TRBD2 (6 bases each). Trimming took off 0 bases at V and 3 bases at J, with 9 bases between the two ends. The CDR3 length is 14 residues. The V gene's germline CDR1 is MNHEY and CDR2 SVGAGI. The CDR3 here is CASSYSGGGYEQYF. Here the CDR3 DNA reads TGTGCCAGCAGTTACTCGGGGGGCGGCTACGAGCAGTACTTC.

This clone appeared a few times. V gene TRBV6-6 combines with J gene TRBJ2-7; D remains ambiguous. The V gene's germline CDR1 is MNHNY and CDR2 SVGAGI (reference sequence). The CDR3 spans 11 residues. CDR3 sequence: CFPKRRDEQYF. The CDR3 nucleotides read TGTTTTCCTAAAAGAAGGGACGAGCAGTACTTC.

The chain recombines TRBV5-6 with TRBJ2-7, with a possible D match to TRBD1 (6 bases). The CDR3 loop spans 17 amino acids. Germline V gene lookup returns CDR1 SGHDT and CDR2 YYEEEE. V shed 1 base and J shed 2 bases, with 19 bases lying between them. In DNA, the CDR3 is TGTGCCAGCAGCTTGTCCCTAAACAGGGAATTGACCTACGAGCAGTACTTC. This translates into CASSLSLNRELTYEQYF.

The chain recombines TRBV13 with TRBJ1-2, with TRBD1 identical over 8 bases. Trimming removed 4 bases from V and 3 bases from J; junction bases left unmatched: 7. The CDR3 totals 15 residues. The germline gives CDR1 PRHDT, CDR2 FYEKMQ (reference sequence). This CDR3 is CASSSTTGAYYGYTF. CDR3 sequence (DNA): TGTGCCAGCAGCTCCACGACAGGGGCTTACTATGGCTACACCTTC.

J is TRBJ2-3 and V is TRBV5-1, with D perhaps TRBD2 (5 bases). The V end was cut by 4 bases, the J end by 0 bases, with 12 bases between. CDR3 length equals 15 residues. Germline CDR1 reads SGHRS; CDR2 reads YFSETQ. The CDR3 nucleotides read TGCGCCAGCAGCGCGACTACAGCTAGCACAGATACGCAGTATTTT. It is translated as CASSATTASTDTQYF. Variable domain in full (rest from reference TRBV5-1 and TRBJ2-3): KAGVTQTPRYLIKTRGQQVTLSCSPISGHRSVSWYQQTPGQGLQFLFEYFSETQRNKGNFPGRFSGRQFSNSRSEMNVSTLELGDSALYLCASSATTASTDTQYFGPGTRLTVL.

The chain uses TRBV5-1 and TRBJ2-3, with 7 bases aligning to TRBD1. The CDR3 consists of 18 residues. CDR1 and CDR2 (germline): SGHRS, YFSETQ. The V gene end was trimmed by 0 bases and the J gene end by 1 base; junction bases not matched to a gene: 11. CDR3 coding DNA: TGCGCCAGCAGCTTGGGGCCCCCGACAGGGCAACGCACAGATACGCAGTATTTT. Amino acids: CASSLGPPTGQRTDTQYF.

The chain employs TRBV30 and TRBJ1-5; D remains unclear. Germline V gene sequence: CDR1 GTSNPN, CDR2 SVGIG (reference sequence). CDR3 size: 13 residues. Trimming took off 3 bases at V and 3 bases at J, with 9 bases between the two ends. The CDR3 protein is CAWRGLPNQPQHF. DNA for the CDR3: TGTGCCTGGAGGGGCTTACCCAATCAGCCCCAGCATTTT.

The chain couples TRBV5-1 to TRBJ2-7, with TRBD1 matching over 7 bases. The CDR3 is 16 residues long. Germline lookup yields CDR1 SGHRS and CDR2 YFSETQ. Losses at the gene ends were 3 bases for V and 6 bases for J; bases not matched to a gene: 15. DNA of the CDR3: TGCGCCAGCAGCTGGCGCCCGGGACAGTCGGCTACCGAGCAGTACTTC. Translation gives CASSWRPGQSATEQYF. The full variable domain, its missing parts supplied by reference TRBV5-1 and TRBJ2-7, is KAGVTQTPRYLIKTRGQQVTLSCSPISGHRSVSWYQQTPGQGLQFLFEYFSETQRNKGNFPGRFSGRQFSNSRSEMNVSTLELGDSALYLCASSWRPGQSATEQYFGPGTRLTVT.

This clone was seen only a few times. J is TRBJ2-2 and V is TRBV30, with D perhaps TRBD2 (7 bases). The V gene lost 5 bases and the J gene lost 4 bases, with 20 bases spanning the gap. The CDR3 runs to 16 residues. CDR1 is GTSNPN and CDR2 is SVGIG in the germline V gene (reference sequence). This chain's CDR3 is CAWASGGGPFTGELFF. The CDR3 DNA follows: TGTGCCTGGGCCTCTGGCGGGGGCCCCTTCACCGGGGAGCTGTTTTTT.

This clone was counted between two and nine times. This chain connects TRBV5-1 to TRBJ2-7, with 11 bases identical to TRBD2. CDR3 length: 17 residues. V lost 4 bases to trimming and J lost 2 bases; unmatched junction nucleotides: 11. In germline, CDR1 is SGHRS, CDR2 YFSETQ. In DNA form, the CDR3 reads TGCGCCAGCAGCCGGATTCCGACTAGCGGGGAAACCTACGAGCAGTACTTC. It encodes CASSRIPTSGETYEQYF. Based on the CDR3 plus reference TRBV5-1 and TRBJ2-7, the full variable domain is KAGVTQTPRYLIKTRGQQVTLSCSPISGHRSVSWYQQTPGQGLQFLFEYFSETQRNKGNFPGRFSGRQFSNSRSEMNVSTLELGDSALYLCASSRIPTSGETYEQYFGPGTRLTVT.

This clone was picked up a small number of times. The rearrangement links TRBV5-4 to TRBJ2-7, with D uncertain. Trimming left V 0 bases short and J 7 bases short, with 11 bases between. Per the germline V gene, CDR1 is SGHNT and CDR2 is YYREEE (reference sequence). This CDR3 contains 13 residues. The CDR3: CASSLAHGPEQYF. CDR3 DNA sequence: TGTGCCAGCAGCTTGGCCCACGGACCGGAGCAGTACTTC.

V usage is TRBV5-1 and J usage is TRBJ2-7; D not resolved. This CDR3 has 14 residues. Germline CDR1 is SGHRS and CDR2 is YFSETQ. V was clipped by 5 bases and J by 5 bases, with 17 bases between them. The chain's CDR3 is CASSSALHPDEQYF. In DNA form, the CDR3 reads TGCGCCAGCAGTTCCGCCCTGCACCCCGACGAGCAGTACTTC.

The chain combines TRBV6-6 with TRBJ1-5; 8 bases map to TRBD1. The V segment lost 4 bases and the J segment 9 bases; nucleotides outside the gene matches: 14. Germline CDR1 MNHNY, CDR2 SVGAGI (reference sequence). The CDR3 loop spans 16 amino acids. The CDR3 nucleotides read TGTGCCAGCAGTTTTGGGGCAGGGGGCACCCCAAGGCCCCAGCATTTT. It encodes CASSFGAGGTPRPQHF.

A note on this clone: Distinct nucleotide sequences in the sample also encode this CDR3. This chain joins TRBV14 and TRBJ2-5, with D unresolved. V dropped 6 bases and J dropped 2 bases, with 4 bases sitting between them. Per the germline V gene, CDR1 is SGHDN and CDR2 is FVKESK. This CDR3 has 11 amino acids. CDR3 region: CASSLQETQYF. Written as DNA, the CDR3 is TGTGCCAGCAGTCTTCAAGAGACCCAGTACTTC.

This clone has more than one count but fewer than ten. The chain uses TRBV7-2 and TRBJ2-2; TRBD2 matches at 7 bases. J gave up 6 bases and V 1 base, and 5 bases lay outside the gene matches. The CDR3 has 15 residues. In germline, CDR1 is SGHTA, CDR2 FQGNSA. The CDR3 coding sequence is TGTGCCAGCAGCTTAGAGGGAGGGACGGCCGGGGAGCTGTTTTTT. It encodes CASSLEGGTAGELFF.

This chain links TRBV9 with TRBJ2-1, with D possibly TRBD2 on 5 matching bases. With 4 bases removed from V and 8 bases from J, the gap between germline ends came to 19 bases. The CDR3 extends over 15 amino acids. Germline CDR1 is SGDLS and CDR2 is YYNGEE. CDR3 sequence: CASSPYKGLSDEQFF. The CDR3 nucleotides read TGTGCCAGCAGCCCTTATAAGGGCCTTAGCGATGAGCAGTTCTTC.

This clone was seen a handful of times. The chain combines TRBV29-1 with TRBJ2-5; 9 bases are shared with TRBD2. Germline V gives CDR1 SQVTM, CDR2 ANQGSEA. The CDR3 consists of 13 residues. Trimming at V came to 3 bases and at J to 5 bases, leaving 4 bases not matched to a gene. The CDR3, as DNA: TGCAGCGTTGATGGCGGGGGGGGTGAGACCCAGTACTTC. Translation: CSVDGGGGETQYF.

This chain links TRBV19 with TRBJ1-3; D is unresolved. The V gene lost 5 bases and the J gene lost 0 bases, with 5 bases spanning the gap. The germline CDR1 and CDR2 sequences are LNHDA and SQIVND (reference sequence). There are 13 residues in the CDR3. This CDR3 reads CASSLDSGNTIYF. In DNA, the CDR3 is TGTGCCAGTAGTCTTGACTCTGGAAACACCATATATTTT.

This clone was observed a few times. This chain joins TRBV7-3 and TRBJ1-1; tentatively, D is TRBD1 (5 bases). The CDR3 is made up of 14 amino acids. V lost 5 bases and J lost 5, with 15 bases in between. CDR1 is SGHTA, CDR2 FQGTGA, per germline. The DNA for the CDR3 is TGTGCCAGCAGCGCCGGGGCCGAGGGGACTGAAGCTTTCTTT. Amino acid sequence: CASSAGAEGTEAFF.

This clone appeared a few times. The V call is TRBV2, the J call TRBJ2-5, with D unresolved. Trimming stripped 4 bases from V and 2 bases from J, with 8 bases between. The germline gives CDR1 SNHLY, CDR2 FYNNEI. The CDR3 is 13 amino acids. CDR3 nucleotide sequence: TGTGCCAGCAGTGGGTCTTTTCAAGAGACCCAGTACTTC. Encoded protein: CASSGSFQETQYF.

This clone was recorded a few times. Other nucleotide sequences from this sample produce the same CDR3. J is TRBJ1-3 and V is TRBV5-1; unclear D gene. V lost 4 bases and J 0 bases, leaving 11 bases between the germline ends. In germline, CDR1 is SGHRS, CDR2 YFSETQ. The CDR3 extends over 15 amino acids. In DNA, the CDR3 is TGCGCCAGCAGCCTTCCTGAGGGCTCTGGAAACACCATATATTTT. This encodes CASSLPEGSGNTIYF. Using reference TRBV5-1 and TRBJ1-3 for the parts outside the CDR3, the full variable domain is KAGVTQTPRYLIKTRGQQVTLSCSPISGHRSVSWYQQTPGQGLQFLFEYFSETQRNKGNFPGRFSGRQFSNSRSEMNVSTLELGDSALYLCASSLPEGSGNTIYFGEGSWLTVV.

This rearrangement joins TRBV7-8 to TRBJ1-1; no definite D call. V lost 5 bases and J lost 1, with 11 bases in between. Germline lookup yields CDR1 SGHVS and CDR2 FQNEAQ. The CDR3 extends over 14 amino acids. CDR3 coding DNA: TGTGCCAGCAGCGACCGCCAACAGAACACTGAAGCTTTCTTT. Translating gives CASSDRQQNTEAFF.

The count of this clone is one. CDR3 sequence reads: CASSEAAGDGTEAFF. The CDR3 DNA is TGTGCCAGCAGTGAAGCAGCAGGGGACGGGACTGAAGCTTTCTTT. The J gene is TRBJ1-1, the V gene TRBV2; tentative D call: TRBD1 (6 bases). V lost 0 bases, J lost 5 bases, and 13 bases lay in between. Germline-derived CDR1 and CDR2 are SNHLY and FYNNEI. The length of the CDR3 is 15 residues.

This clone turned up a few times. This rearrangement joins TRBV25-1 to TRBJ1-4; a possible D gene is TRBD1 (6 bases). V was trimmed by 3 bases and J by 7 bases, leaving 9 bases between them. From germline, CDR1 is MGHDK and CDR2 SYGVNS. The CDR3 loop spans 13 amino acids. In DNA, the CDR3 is TGTGCCAGCAGTGATCTGACAGGTGAAAAACTGTTTTTT. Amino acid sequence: CASSDLTGEKLFF. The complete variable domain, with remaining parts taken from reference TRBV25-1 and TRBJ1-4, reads EADIYQTPRYLVIGTGKKITLECSQTMGHDKMYWYQQDPGMELHLIHYSYGVNSTEKGDLSSESTVSRIRTEHFPLTLESARPSHTSQYLCASSDLTGEKLFFGSGTQLSVL.

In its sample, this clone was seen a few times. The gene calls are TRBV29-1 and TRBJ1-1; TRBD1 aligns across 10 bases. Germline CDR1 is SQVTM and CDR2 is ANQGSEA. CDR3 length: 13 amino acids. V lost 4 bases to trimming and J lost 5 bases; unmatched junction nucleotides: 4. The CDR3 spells CSVGTGGRTEAFF. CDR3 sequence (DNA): TGCAGCGTTGGGACAGGGGGGAGGACTGAAGCTTTCTTT. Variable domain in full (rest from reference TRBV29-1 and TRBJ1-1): SAVISQKPSRDICQRGTSLTIQCQVDSQVTMMFWYRQQPGQSLTLIATANQGSEATYESGFVIDKFPISRPNLTFSTLTVSNMSPEDSSIYLCSVGTGGRTEAFFGQGTRLTVV.